The source of this TCR beta chain is a study of CD8 T cells in Susac syndrome. V lost 5 bases, J lost 2 bases, and 13 bases lay in between. This CDR3 spans 14 amino acids. Germline V CDR1 and CDR2: MNHEY, SVGEGT. When the RNA was reverse transcribed, random hexamers were used with an input of roughly 0.5 to 1 ug. Across 54 Vbeta and 13 Jbeta, immunoSEQ multiplex PCR amplified TCR beta CDR3. TCRdb redid the calling of the immunoSEQ multiplex PCR reads with MiXCR, one entry per CDR3 protein. The repertoire includes about 76,000 distinct CDR3 sequences, around 90% of them detected once, and around 0.49% sits in the top ten. TCR beta was sequenced from blood CD8+ and CD4+ T cells. Stable or active relapsing-remitting multiple sclerosis, untreated and meeting revised McDonald criteria, defined the controls. Purification of the CD8+ and CD4+ T cells relied on negative isolation, and TEMRA cells underwent FACS enrichment.

The origin of this receptor is a human donor with multiple sclerosis. Sequencing input: CD8+ T cells from PBMCs. The rearrangement joins TRBV6-2 or TRBV6-3 to TRBJ2-7, with no clear D. The CDR3 spells CASSGWRLTYEQYF. CDR3 nucleotide sequence: TGTGCCAGCAGTGGGTGGCGGCTCACCTACGAGCAGTACTTC.